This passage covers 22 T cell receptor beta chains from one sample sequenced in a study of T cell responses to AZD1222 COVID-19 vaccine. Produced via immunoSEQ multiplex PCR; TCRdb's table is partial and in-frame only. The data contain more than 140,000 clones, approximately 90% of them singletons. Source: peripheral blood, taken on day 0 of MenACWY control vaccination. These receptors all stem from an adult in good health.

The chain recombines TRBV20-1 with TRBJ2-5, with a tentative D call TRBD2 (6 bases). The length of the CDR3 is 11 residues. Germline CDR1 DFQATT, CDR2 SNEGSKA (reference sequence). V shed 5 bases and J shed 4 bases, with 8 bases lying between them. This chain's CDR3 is CSAGRRETQYF. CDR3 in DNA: TGCAGTGCTGGGAGGCGAGAGACCCAGTACTTC.

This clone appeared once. The CDR3 loop reads CASLGQGREGGYGYTF. In DNA, the CDR3 is TGTGCCAGCCTGGGACAGGGTAGGGAGGGAGGCTATGGCTACACCTTC. The chain joins TRBV28 to TRBJ1-2; 9 nucleotides agree with TRBD1. Germline CDR1 MDHEN, CDR2 SYDVKM. This CDR3 contains 16 residues. J gave up 4 bases and V 8 bases, and 14 bases lay outside the gene matches.

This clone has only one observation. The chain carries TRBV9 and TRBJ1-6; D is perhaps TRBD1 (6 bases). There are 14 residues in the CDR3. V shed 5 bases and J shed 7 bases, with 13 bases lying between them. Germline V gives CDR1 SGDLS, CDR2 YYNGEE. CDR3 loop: CASRRDTGNSPLHF. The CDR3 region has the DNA TGTGCCAGCAGACGGGATACAGGGAATTCACCCCTCCACTTT.

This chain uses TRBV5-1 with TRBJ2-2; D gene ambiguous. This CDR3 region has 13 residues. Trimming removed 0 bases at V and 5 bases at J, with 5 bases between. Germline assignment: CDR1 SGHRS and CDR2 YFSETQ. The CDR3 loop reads CASSLAVTGELFF. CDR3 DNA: TGCGCCAGCAGCTTGGCAGTTACCGGGGAGCTGTTTTTT.

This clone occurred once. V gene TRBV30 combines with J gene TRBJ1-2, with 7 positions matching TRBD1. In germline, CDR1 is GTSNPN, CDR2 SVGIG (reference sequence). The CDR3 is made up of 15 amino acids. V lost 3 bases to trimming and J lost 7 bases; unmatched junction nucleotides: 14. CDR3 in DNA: TGTGCCTGGAGCTACCCCGACAGGGAATTGTCTGGCTACACCTTC. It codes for CAWSYPDRELSGYTF.

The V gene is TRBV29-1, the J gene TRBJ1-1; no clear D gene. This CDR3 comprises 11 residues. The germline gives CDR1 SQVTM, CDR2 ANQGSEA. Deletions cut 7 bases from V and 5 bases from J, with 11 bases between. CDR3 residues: CSARAGTEAFF. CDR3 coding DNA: TGCAGCGCTCGTGCGGGAACTGAAGCTTTCTTT.

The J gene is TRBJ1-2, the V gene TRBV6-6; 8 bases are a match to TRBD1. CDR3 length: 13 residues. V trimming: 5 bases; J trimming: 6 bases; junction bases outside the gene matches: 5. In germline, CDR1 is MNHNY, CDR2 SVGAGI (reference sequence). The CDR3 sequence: CASSPTGENGYTF. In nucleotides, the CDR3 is TGTGCCAGCAGTCCGACAGGGGAGAATGGCTACACCTTC.

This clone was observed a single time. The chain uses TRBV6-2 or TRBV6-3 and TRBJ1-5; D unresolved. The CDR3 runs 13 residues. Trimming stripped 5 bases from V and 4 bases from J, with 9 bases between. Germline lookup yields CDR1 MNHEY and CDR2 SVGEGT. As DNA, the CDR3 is TGTGCCAGCAGTGCGAGGGCTAATCAGCCCCAGCATTTT. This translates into CASSARANQPQHF.

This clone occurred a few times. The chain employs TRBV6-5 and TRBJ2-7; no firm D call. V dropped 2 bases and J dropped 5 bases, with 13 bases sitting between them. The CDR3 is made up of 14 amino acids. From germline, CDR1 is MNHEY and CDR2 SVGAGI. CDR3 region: CASSYGQSRNEQYF. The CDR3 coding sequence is TGTGCCAGCAGTTACGGCCAGAGTAGGAACGAGCAGTACTTC.

The CDR3: CASSNTSGGEGAYEQYF. The CDR3 coding sequence is TGTGCCAGCAGCAACACATCTGGGGGTGAAGGTGCCTACGAGCAGTACTTC. This sequence joins TRBV21-1 and TRBJ2-7. TRBV21-1 is marked as a pseudogene. The CDR3 runs 17 residues.

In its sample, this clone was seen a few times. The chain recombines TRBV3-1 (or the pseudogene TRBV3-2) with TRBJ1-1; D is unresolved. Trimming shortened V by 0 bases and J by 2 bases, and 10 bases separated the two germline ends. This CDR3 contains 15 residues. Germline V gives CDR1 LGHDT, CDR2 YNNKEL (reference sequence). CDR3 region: CASSQDGRSNTEAFF. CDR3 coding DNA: TGTGCCAGCAGCCAAGATGGGAGGAGTAACACTGAAGCTTTCTTT.

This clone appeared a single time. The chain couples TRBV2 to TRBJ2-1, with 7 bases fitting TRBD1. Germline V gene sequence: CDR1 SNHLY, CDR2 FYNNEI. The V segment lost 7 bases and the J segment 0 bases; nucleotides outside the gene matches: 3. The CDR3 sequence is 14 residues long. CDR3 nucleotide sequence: TGTGCCAGCAACTGGGACAGCTCCTACAATGAGCAGTTCTTC. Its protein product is CASNWDSSYNEQFF.

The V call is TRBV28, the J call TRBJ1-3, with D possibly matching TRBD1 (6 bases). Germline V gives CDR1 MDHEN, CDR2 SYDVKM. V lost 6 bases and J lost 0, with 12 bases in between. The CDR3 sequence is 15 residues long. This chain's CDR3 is CASRLMDSSGNTIYF. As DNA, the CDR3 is TGTGCCAGCAGACTAATGGACAGCTCTGGAAACACCATATATTTT.

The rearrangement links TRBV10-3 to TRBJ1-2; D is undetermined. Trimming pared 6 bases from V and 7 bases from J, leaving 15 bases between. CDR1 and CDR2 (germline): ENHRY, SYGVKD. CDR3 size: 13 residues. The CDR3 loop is CAISAGSLPGYTF. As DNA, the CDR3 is TGTGCCATCAGCGCCGGGAGCTTGCCTGGCTACACCTTC.

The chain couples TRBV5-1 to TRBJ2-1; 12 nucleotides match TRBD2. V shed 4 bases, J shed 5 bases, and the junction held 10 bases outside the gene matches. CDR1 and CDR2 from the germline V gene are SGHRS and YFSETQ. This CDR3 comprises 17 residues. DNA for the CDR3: TGCGCCAGCAGCGTGTACAGACTAGCGGGAGCCCACAATGAGCAGTTCTTC. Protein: CASSVYRLAGAHNEQFF.

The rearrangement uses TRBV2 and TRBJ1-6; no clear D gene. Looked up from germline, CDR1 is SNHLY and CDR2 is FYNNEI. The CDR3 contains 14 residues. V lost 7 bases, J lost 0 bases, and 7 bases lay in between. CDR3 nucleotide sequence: TGTGCCAGCACCGAGAGCTCCTATAATTCACCCCTCCACTTT. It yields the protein CASTESSYNSPLHF. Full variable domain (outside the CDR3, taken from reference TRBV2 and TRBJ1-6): EPEVTQTPSHQVTQMGQEVILRCVPISNHLYFYWYRQILGQKVEFLVSFYNNEISEKSEIFDDQFSVERPDGSNFTLKIRSTKLEDSAMYFCASTESSYNSPLHFGNGTRLTVT.

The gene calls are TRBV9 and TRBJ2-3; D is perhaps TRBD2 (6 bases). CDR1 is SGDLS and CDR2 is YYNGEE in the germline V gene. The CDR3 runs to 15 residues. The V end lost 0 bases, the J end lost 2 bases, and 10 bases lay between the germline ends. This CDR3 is CASSVGGGNTDTQYF. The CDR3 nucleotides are TGTGCCAGCAGCGTAGGTGGCGGGAACACAGATACGCAGTATTTT.

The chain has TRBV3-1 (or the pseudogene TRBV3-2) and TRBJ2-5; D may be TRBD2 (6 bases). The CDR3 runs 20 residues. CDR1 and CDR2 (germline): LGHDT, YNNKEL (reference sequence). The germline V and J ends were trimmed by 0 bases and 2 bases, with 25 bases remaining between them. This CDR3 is CASSQEGVWRGSHSQETQYF. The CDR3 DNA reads TGTGCCAGCAGCCAAGAGGGGGTATGGCGGGGATCCCATTCTCAAGAGACCCAGTACTTC.

The CDR3 DNA follows: TGTGCCAGCAGCGGAAGACTAGCGGGAGCCCCTGAGCAGTTCTTC. It yields the protein CASSGRLAGAPEQFF. The gene calls are TRBV9 and TRBJ2-1, with 12 bases fitting TRBD2. The CDR3 loop spans 15 amino acids. With V trimmed by 3 bases and J by 9 bases, 7 bases remained unmatched. Per germline, CDR1 SGDLS and CDR2 YYNGEE.

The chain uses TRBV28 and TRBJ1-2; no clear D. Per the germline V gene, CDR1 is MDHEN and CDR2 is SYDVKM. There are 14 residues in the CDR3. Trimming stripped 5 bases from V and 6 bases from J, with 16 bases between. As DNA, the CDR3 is TGTGCCAGCAGTCCGTTAGTCCTTATGGATGGCTACACCTTC. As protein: CASSPLVLMDGYTF.

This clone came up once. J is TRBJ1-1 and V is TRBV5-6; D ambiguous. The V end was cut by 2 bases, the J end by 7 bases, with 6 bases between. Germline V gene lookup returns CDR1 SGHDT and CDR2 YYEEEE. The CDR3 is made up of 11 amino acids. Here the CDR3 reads CASSFDGEAFF. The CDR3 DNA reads TGTGCCAGCAGCTTTGACGGTGAAGCTTTCTTT.

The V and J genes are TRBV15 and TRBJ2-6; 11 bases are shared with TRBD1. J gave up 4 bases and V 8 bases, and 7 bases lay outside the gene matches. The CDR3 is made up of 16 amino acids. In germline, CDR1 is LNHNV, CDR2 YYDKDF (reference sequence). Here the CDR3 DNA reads TGTGCCACCTGCCGGGACAGGGGGTCCGGGGCCAACGTCCTGACTTTC. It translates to CATCRDRGSGANVLTF.